This T cell receptor beta chain was recorded in a study of CD8 T cells in Susac syndrome. Random hexamers were used to reverse transcribe the RNA input (0.5 to 1 ug). TCR beta CDR3 was amplified by immunoSEQ covering 54 Vbeta and 13 Jbeta. TCRdb reprocessed the immunoSEQ multiplex PCR reads via MiXCR and lists one record per CDR3 protein. The sample has about 110,000 distinct CDR3 sequences, 95% to 98% seen once. This clonotype was observed once. This receptor was obtained from a human donor in good health. Sequenced: CD4+ T cells from PBMCs.

The CDR3 sequence is CASSVGSNTGELFF. In DNA, the CDR3 is TGTGCCAGCAGTGTAGGGTCGAACACCGGGGAGCTGTTTTTT. The V call is TRBV2, the J call TRBJ2-2; D gene uncertain. Germline V gene data show CDR1 as SNHLY and CDR2 as FYNNEI. V was clipped by 4 bases and J by 0 bases, with 6 bases between them. The CDR3 extends over 14 amino acids.